The source of this TCR beta chain is a study of T cell responses to AZD1222 COVID-19 vaccine. The study's findings and limits: Most donors were white British and more were female, and clonal diversity was possibly underestimated.

As regards this clone: What it recognizes is unknown.

The assay was immunoSEQ multiplex PCR, and TCRdb's table has in-frame clones only and misses some. The table lists under 80,000 clones, approximately 85% of them singletons, with approximately 25% in the top ten. The TCR comes from an adult who received the AZD1222 COVID-19 vaccine. Sequencing was performed on peripheral blood, taken 28 days after the second AZD1222 dose.

CDR3 amino acids: CASSIGQAPYEQYF. CDR3 bases: TGTGCCAGTAGTATAGGGCAGGCCCCCTACGAGCAGTACTTC. The rearrangement links TRBV19 to TRBJ2-7, with D uncertain. This CDR3 comprises 14 residues. V was cut by 1 base and J by 2 bases, with 9 bases left in between. Germline-derived CDR1 and CDR2 are LNHDA and SQIVND (reference sequence). The full variable domain, in which reference TRBV19 and TRBJ2-7 provide the parts outside the CDR3, is DGGITQSPKYLFRKEGQNVTLSCEQNLNHDAMYWYRQDPGQGLRLIYYSQIVNDFQKGDIAEGYSVSREKKESFPLTVTSAQKNPTAFYLCASSIGQAPYEQYFGPGTRLTVT.